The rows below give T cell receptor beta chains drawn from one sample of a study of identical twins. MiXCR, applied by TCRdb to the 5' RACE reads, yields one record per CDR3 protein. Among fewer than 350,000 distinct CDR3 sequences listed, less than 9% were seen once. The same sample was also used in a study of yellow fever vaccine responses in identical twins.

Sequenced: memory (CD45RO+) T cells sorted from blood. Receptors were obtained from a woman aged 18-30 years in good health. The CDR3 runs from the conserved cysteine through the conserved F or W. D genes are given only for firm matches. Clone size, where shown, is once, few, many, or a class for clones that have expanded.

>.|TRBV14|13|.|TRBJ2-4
TGTGCCAGCAGCCAAACCGGGACAAACATTCAGTACTTC
CASSQTGTNIQYF
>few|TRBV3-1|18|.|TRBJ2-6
TGTGCCAGCAGCCCTCGTCGCGATCAGCCGCCTGGGGCCAACGTCCTGACTTTC
CASSPRRDQPPGANVLTF
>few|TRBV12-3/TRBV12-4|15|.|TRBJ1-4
TGTGCCAGCAGTCACCCGGTGTCAACTAATGAAAAACTGTTTTTT
CASSHPVSTNEKLFF
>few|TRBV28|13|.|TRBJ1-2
TGTGCCAGCAGGCCACATACAAACTATGGCTACACCTTC
CASRPHTNYGYTF
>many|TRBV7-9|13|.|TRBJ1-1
TGTGCCAGCAGTCCTGGTGGGAAGGCTGAAGCTTTCTTT
CASSPGGKAEAFF
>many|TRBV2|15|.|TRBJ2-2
TGTGCCAGCAGTGAAGATCGGGGAATGGGCGGGGAGCTGTTTTTT
CASSEDRGMGGELFF
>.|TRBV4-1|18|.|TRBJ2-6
TGCGCCAGCAGCCAAGAAGCGGGGGACAGCGCTGGGGCCAACGTCCTGACTTTC
CASSQEAGDSAGANVLTF
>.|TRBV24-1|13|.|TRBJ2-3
TGTGCCACCAGTGGAAAGGGCTTAGATACGCAGTATTTT
CATSGKGLDTQYF
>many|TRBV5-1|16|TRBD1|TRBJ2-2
TGCGCCAGCGAGATGACAGGGAATGGAGGCACCGGGGAGCTGTTTTTT
CASEMTGNGGTGELFF
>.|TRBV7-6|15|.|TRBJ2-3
TGTGCCAGCAGCTTAGACAGCCATAGCACAGATACGCAGTATTTT
CASSLDSHSTDTQYF
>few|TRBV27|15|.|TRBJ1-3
TGTGCCAGCAGCCGGGAGGGACGGTGGTCGGACACCATATATTTT
CASSREGRWSDTIYF
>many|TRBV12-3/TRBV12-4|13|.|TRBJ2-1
TGTGCCAGCAGTTTAGGCAGGGTCTATGAGCAGTTCTTC
CASSLGRVYEQFF
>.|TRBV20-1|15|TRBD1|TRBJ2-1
TGCAGTGCTAGGACAGGGGCTAGCTCCTACAATGAGCAGTTCTTC
CSARTGASSYNEQFF
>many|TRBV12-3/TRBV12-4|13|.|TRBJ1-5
TGTGCCAGCAGTCTTTCGTATAATCAGCCCCAGCATTTT
CASSLSYNQPQHF
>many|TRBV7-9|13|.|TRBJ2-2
TGTGCCAGCAGCGTTAGAAACACCGGGGAGCTGTTTTTT
CASSVRNTGELFF
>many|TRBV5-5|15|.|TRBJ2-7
TGTGCCAGCAGCTTGGCCAGGGAAGGCGCCTACGAGCAGTACTTC
CASSLAREGAYEQYF
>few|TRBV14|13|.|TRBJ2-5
TGTGGCAGCAGCCAAGATTGGGAAGAGACCCAGTACTTC
CGSSQDWEETQYF
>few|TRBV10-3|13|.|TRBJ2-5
TGTGCCATCTCTTGGACTACTAAAGAGACCCAGTACTTC
CAISWTTKETQYF
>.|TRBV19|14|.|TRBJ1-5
TGTGCCAGTACCATAGTCCCGGGAAATCAGCCCCAGCATTTT
CASTIVPGNQPQHF
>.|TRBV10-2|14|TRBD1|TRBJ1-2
TGCGCCAGCAGAAAGGACAGGGGTGACTATGGCTACACCTTC
CASRKDRGDYGYTF
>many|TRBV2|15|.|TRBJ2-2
TGTGCCAGCAGTGTACCAGGAGGGAACACCGGGGAGCTGTTTTTT
CASSVPGGNTGELFF
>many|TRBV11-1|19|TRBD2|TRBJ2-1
TGTGCCAGCAGCCCGGGGGGGACTAGCGGGAGTTGGTTACTAAATGAGCAGTTCTTC
CASSPGGTSGSWLLNEQFF
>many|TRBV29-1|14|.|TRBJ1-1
TGCAGCGTTGAAGTTCCAGACCGAATCACTGAAGCTTTCTTT
CSVEVPDRITEAFF
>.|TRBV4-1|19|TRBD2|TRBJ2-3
TGCGCCAGCAGCCAAAAAGGGACTAGCGGGGGACCTAGCACAGATACGCAGTATTTT
CASSQKGTSGGPSTDTQYF
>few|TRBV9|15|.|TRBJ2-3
TGTGCCAGCAGCGTACGCGGGACTAGCACAGATACGCAGTATTTT
CASSVRGTSTDTQYF
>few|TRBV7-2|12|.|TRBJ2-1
TGTGCCAGCAGGCGCAACAGGATTGAGCAGTTCTTC
CASRRNRIEQFF